This passage covers 23 T cell receptor beta chains from one sample sequenced in a study of blood T cells in healthy people across ages. Primers used in a second PCR of about 6 to 11 cycles were a sample-barcoded 5' primer and a J-beta primer mix. TCRdb re-analysed the 5' RACE reads in MiXCR, keeping a single row per CDR3 protein. The sample lists 630,000 or so distinct CDR3 sequences; 32% were seen once. Sequencing used blood. These receptors were obtained from a woman aged 80 or over in good health.

This clonotype was counted ten times or more. The gene calls are TRBV12-3 or TRBV12-4 and TRBJ1-2; 8 bases align to TRBD1. With 7 bases clipped from V and 6 bases from J, the junction kept 10 bases outside the gene matches. This CDR3 has 14 amino acids. CDR3 nucleotides: TGTGCCAGCACCACCCCCGGGACAGGTCATGGCTACACCTTC. This gives the protein CASTTPGTGHGYTF.

On this clonotype: The germline gene is not matched at one end of the junction; a read error may be the cause. The chain employs TRBV29-1 and TRBJ1-4; 7 positions match TRBD1. Looked up from germline, CDR1 is SQVTM and CDR2 is ANQGSEA. The CDR3 spans 13 residues. CDR3 sequence reads: CSALGGTNEKRFF. CDR3 bases: TGCAGCGCCCTAGGGGGCACTAATGAAAAACGGTTTTTT.

This clonotype was picked up many times. CDR3 sequence (DNA): TGTGCCAGCAGCGAACAGGGGTTCGTGGGGTACAATGAGCAGTTCTTC. Translated, it gives CASSEQGFVGYNEQFF. This chain links TRBV7-2 with TRBJ2-1, with 7 bases matching TRBD1. Germline assignment: CDR1 SGHTA and CDR2 FQGNSA. This CDR3 region has 16 residues. The ends lost 5 bases at V and 4 bases at J; junction bases unmatched: 11.

This clonotype was seen a few times. J is TRBJ1-6 and V is TRBV6-2 or TRBV6-3; no reliable D call. This CDR3 is 12 amino acids long. The V end was cut by 10 bases, the J end by 12 bases, with 16 bases between. Germline V gene data show CDR1 as MNHEY and CDR2 as SVGEGT. CDR3 sequence: CATTTPAGPLHF. The CDR3 DNA reads TGTGCCACCACCACTCCGGCGGGACCCCTCCACTTT.

This clonotype was seen at least ten times. The chain is built from TRBV4-2 and TRBJ1-1; a weak D match, TRBD1 (5 bases). In germline, CDR1 is LGHNA, CDR2 YNFKEQ. The CDR3 totals 14 residues. Trimming left V 1 base short and J 5 bases short, with 11 bases between. The DNA for the CDR3 is TGTGCCAGCAGCCAAGCGGGGGGTAGGACTGAAGCTTTCTTT. Its translation is CASSQAGGRTEAFF.

In this sample, this clonotype turned up many times. This chain uses TRBV15 with TRBJ1-2, with D possibly being TRBD1 (5 bases). Trimming took 5 bases from V and 1 from J, leaving 14 bases between them. CDR3 size: 15 residues. Looked up from germline, CDR1 is LNHNV and CDR2 is YYDKDF (reference sequence). For the CDR3, the DNA is TGTGCCACCAGCGCAGGGAGGGGAGGTAACTATGGCTACACCTTC. It yields the protein CATSAGRGGNYGYTF.

This clonotype was seen many times. This chain connects TRBV7-2 to TRBJ1-1; D is unresolved. The CDR3 has 14 residues. V was cut by 6 bases and J by 3 bases, with 14 bases left in between. Germline V lookup: CDR1 SGHTA, CDR2 FQGNSA. CDR3 amino acids: CASRSGSRYTEAFF. The CDR3 DNA reads TGTGCCAGCAGATCCGGGAGCCGATACACTGAAGCTTTCTTT.

This clonotype was counted a few times. This rearrangement joins TRBV28 to TRBJ2-3; no definite D call. The V end lost 5 bases, the J end lost 11 bases, and 17 bases lay between the germline ends. Germline V lookup: CDR1 MDHEN, CDR2 SYDVKM. The CDR3 is 13 residues long. CDR3 nucleotide sequence: TGTGCCAGCAGTCCCCCCTTGGGAATCGGGCAGTATTTT. This codes for CASSPPLGIGQYF.

In this sample, this clonotype is large. This chain links TRBV28 with TRBJ2-3, with 11 bases aligning to TRBD2. After removal of 5 bases from V and 2 bases from J, the junction contained 6 bases not matched to a gene. Germline CDR1 MDHEN, CDR2 SYDVKM. The CDR3 runs 16 residues. CDR3 bases: TGTGCCAGCAGTCCCCGGACTAGCGGGCACACAGATACGCAGTATTTT. This encodes CASSPRTSGHTDTQYF.

A remark on this clonotype: Because the CDR3 is missing its conserved closing phenylalanine or tryptophan, this is likely a read error. The chain has TRBV7-9 and TRBJ1-1, with D tentatively TRBD1 (6 bases). CDR1 and CDR2 (germline): SEHNR, FQNEAQ (reference sequence). The CDR3 has 16 residues. The germline V and J ends were trimmed by 5 bases and 6 bases, with 22 bases remaining between them. DNA for the CDR3: TGTGCCAGCAGCGATCACCGTCAGGGGCGAAGCGCTGAAGCTTTCTGT. Protein product: CASSDHRQGRSAEAFC.

This clonotype has a handful of counts. This clone may be a read error of a much larger clone one base away. The rearrangement uses TRBV28 and TRBJ2-3, with 12 bases fitting TRBD2. The CDR3 covers 16 residues. The germline V gene has CDR1 MDHEN and CDR2 SYDVKM. The CDR3 here is CAGSFRGTSGTDTQYF. The CDR3 DNA sequence: TGTGCCGGCAGTTTCAGGGGGACTAGCGGGACAGATACGCAGTATTTT.

In this sample, this clonotype turned up many times. The V gene is TRBV20-1, the J gene TRBJ2-7; D may be TRBD1 or TRBD2 (5 bases each). Trimming removed 5 bases from V and 7 bases from J, with 18 bases in between. CDR1 and CDR2 from the germline V gene are DFQATT and SNEGSKA (reference sequence). The CDR3 contains 13 residues. The CDR3 bases are TGCAGTGCTTTTCAGCCCGGGACGAATGAGCAGTACTTC. It codes for CSAFQPGTNEQYF.

This clonotype has ten or more counts. The rearrangement links TRBV20-1 to TRBJ2-3; D may be TRBD2 (5 bases). The germline gives CDR1 DFQATT, CDR2 SNEGSKA (reference sequence). The length of the CDR3 is 11 residues. V was cut by 6 bases and J by 6 bases, with 10 bases left in between. CDR3 residues: CSALSVDTQYF. In DNA form, the CDR3 reads TGCAGTGCACTTAGCGTCGATACGCAGTATTTT.

This rearrangement joins TRBV20-1 to TRBJ2-5; 9 nucleotides match TRBD2. The CDR3 has 14 residues. The junction had 6 bases not matched to a gene; V was cut back by 3 bases and J by 4 bases. Germline values: CDR1 DFQATT, CDR2 SNEGSKA (reference sequence). As DNA, the CDR3 is TGCAGTGCTAGTAGCGGGAGAAGAGCAGAGACCCAGTACTTC. Translated, it gives CSASSGRRAETQYF.

The sample holds many counts of this clonotype. The rearrangement joins TRBV6-1 to TRBJ2-7; 7 bases match TRBD2. CDR1 is MNHNS and CDR2 is SASEGT in the germline V gene. V was pared by 1 base and J by 0 bases, with 12 bases of the junction left unmatched. There are 18 residues in the CDR3. CDR3 loop: CASSEGSGGGKSSYEQYF. CDR3 DNA sequence: TGTGCCAGCAGTGAAGGGTCTGGCGGGGGTAAGAGCTCCTACGAGCAGTACTTC.

This clonotype was picked up many times. The genes are TRBV5-1 and TRBJ2-1; 7 bases align to TRBD2. Germline V CDR1 and CDR2: SGHRS, YFSETQ. Trimming took 4 bases from V and 4 from J; bases not matched to a gene: 2. This CDR3 has 13 amino acids. The CDR3 DNA is TGCGCCAGCAGCACAGCGGGGTACAATGAGCAGTTCTTC. This encodes CASSTAGYNEQFF.

The table lists this clonotype with a few counts. The rearrangement joins TRBV3-1 to TRBJ1-2; possibly TRBD1 for D (5 bases). V lost 5 bases to trimming and J lost 5 bases, with 15 bases between them. In germline, CDR1 is LGHDT, CDR2 YNNKEL (reference sequence). This CDR3 is built from 14 residues. CDR3 loop: CASSTGPSGYGYTF. CDR3 nucleotide sequence: TGTGCCAGCAGCACCGGTCCATCAGGGTATGGCTACACCTTC.

This clonotype turned up a few times. This may come from a read error, since a much larger clone is one base off. The J gene is TRBJ2-5, the V gene TRBV5-1; tentatively, D is TRBD2 (6 bases). Germline V gene sequence: CDR1 SGHRS, CDR2 YFSETQ. The CDR3 contains 14 residues. V dropped 3 bases and J dropped 3 bases, with 12 bases sitting between them. Here the CDR3 reads CASSWSGGEETQYF. DNA for the CDR3: TGCGCCAGCAGCTGGAGTGGCGGGGAAGAGACCCAGTACTTC.

This clonotype was counted at least ten times. J is TRBJ2-7 and V is TRBV28, with 9 bases identical to TRBD1. The CDR3 has 14 amino acids. V was pared by 4 bases and J by 6 bases, with 7 bases of the junction left unmatched. CDR1 is MDHEN and CDR2 is SYDVKM in the germline V gene. The CDR3 coding sequence is TGTGCCAGCAGTTCGGGACAGGGAGTGGGCGAGCAGTACTTC. Protein: CASSSGQGVGEQYF.

This clonotype was counted at least ten times. The V gene is TRBV5-1, the J gene TRBJ1-4; the D is unclear. V was clipped by 0 bases and J by 0 bases, with 6 bases between them. The CDR3 runs to 15 residues. Germline V CDR1 and CDR2: SGHRS, YFSETQ. As DNA, the CDR3 is TGCGCCAGCAGCTTGGCCGATGCAACTAATGAAAAACTGTTTTTT. Its translation: CASSLADATNEKLFF.

This clonotype has a count of ten or more. The CDR3 DNA follows: TGCGCCAGCAGCTTGTCGGCGGGGGGGTCCTACAATGAGCAGTTCTTC. Residues: CASSLSAGGSYNEQFF. The chain carries TRBV5-1 and TRBJ2-1; 9 bases are a match to TRBD2. CDR1 SGHRS and CDR2 YFSETQ come from the germline V gene. After removal of 1 base from V and 1 base from J, the junction contained 3 bases not matched to a gene. The CDR3 totals 16 residues. The full variable domain, with the rest looked up from reference TRBV5-1 and TRBJ2-1, is KAGVTQTPRYLIKTRGQQVTLSCSPISGHRSVSWYQQTPGQGLQFLFEYFSETQRNKGNFPGRFSGRQFSNSRSEMNVSTLELGDSALYLCASSLSAGGSYNEQFFGPGTRLTVL.

This clonotype occurred many times. This chain connects TRBV4-2 to TRBJ1-5; TRBD1 might be the D (6 bases). The V gene lost 4 bases and the J gene lost 7 bases, with 11 bases spanning the gap. CDR3 length: 13 residues. Per germline, CDR1 LGHNA and CDR2 YNFKEQ. CDR3 coding DNA: TGTGCCAGCAGCCTATCCCAGGGGCAGCCCCAGCATTTT. Its translation is CASSLSQGQPQHF.

The V gene is TRBV20-1, the J gene TRBJ1-1, with 7 bases matching TRBD1. Trimming took 4 bases from V and 2 from J; bases not matched to a gene: 4. The CDR3 has 13 amino acids. From germline, CDR1 is DFQATT and CDR2 SNEGSKA (reference sequence). CDR3 sequence reads: CSATTGLNTEAFF. The CDR3 nucleotides are TGCAGTGCTACGACAGGGTTAAACACTGAAGCTTTCTTT.